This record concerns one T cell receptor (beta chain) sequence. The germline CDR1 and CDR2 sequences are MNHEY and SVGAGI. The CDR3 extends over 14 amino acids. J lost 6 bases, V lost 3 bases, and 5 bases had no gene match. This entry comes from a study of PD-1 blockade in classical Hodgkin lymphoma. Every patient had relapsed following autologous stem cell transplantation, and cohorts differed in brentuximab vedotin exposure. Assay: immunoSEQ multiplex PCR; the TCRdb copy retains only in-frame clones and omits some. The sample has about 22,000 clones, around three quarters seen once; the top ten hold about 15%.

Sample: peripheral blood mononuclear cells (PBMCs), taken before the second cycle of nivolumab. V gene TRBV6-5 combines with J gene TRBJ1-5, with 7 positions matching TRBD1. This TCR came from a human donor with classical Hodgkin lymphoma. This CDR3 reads CASSYDRVAQPQHF. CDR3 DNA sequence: TGTGCCAGCAGTTATGACAGGGTGGCTCAGCCCCAGCATTTT.